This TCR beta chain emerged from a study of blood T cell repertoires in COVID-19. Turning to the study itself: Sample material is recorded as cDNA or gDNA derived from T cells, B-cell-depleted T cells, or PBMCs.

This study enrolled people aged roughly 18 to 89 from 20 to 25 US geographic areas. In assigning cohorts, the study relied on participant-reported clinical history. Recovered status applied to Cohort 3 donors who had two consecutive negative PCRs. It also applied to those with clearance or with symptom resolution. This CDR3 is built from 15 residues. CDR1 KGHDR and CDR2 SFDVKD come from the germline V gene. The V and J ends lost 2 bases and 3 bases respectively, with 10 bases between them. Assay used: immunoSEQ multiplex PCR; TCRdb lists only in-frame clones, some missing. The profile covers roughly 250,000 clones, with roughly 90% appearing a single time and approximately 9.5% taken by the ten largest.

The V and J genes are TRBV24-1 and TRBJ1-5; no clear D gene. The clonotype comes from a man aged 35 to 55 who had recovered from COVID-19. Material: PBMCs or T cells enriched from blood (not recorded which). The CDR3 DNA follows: TGTGCCACCAGTGATTCCAGAGGCAACAATCAGCCCCAGCATTTT. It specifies CATSDSRGNNQPQHF.